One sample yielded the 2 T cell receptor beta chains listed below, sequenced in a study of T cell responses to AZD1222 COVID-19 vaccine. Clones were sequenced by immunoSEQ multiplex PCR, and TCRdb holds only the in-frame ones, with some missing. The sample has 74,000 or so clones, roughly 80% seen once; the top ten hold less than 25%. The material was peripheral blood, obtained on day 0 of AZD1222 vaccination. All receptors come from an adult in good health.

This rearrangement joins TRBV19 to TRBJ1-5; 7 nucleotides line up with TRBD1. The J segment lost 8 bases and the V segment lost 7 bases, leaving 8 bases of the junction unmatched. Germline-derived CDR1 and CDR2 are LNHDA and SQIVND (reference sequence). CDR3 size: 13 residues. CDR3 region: CASKGTASEPQHF. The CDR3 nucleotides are TGTGCCAGTAAGGGGACAGCCTCTGAGCCCCAGCATTTT.

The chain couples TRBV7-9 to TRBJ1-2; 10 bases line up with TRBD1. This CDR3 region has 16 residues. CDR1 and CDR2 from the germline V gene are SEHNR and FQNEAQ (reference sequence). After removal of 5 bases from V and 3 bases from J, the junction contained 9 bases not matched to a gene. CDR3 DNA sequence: TGTGCCAGCAGCCAACAAGCTGGGACAGGGGACTATGGCTACACCTTC. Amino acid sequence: CASSQQAGTGDYGYTF.